Below are 8 T cell receptor beta chains sequenced from a single sample in a study of blood T cell repertoires in COVID-19. Here immunoSEQ multiplex PCR was the method, and the copy in TCRdb shows in-frame clones only, minus some. Found here are 250,000 to 400,000 clones, more than 70% of them singletons; the top ten hold under 2%. Sequenced: peripheral blood. The receptors here all came from a woman aged 25 to 39 with COVID-19, enrolled during active disease.

This clone has only one observation. The V gene is TRBV19, the J gene TRBJ2-2, with a weak D call TRBD1 (6 bases). Germline CDR1 reads LNHDA; CDR2 reads SQIVND (reference sequence). The germline V and J ends were trimmed by 4 bases and 1 base, with 7 bases remaining between them. This CDR3 has 14 residues. CDR3 in DNA: TGTGCCAGTAGTAAGGGACAGAACACCGGGGAGCTGTTTTTT. Translated, it gives CASSKGQNTGELFF. The entire variable domain, with the rest obtained from reference TRBV19 and TRBJ2-2, is as follows: DGGITQSPKYLFRKEGQNVTLSCEQNLNHDAMYWYRQDPGQGLRLIYYSQIVNDFQKGDIAEGYSVSREKKESFPLTVTSAQKNPTAFYLCASSKGQNTGELFFGEGSRLTVL.

The genes are TRBV6-5 and TRBJ1-2; D is perhaps TRBD1 (5 bases). The V and J ends lost 6 bases and 4 bases respectively, with 15 bases between them. The germline CDR1 and CDR2 sequences are MNHEY and SVGAGI. CDR3 length equals 14 residues. The CDR3 nucleotides are TGTGCCAGCAGCCAAACGGGGGGTGGCTATGGCTACACCTTC. Translating gives CASSQTGGGYGYTF.

The V gene is TRBV2, the J gene TRBJ2-7; 7 positions match TRBD1. Germline values: CDR1 SNHLY, CDR2 FYNNEI. CDR3 size: 15 residues. V shed 6 bases and J 3 bases; nucleotides not matched to a gene: 11. The CDR3 DNA reads TGTGCCAGCAGGAAAACAGGGGTCGCCGGCTACGAGCAGTACGTC. Amino acid sequence: CASRKTGVAGYEQYV.

The CDR3 DNA reads as TGTGCCAGCAGGTCTCGCGGAGAAATCTATGGCTACACCTTC. This encodes CASRSRGEIYGYTF. The rearrangement links TRBV7-9 to TRBJ1-2; unclear D gene. The CDR3 loop spans 14 amino acids. CDR1 SEHNR and CDR2 FQNEAQ come from the germline V gene (reference sequence). Trimming stripped 6 bases from V and 4 bases from J, with 15 bases between.

The chain joins TRBV15 to TRBJ1-2, with D uncertain. There are 16 residues in the CDR3. The V end was cut by 3 bases, the J end by 0 bases, with 14 bases between. Germline V lookup: CDR1 LNHNV, CDR2 YYDKDF (reference sequence). CDR3 amino acids: CATSRGSGNSNYGYTF. The CDR3 nucleotides read TGTGCCACCAGCAGGGGTTCAGGCAACTCTAACTATGGCTACACCTTC.

The V call is TRBV6-5, the J call TRBJ2-5; 9 nucleotides match TRBD2. The CDR3 spans 15 residues. Trimming cost V 6 bases and J 5 bases; bases outside gene matches: 10. Germline CDR1 reads MNHEY; CDR2 reads SVGAGI. CDR3 sequence: CASRPSGGSGETQYF. CDR3 coding DNA: TGTGCCAGCAGGCCCAGCGGGGGGTCCGGGGAGACCCAGTACTTC.

V is TRBV19 and J is TRBJ2-3; 11 bases line up with TRBD2. Germline loops: CDR1 LNHDA, CDR2 SQIVND (reference sequence). This CDR3 contains 17 residues. Unmatched junction bases numbered 13, after V lost 7 bases and J lost 4 bases. The CDR3 coding sequence is TGTGCCAGTACCCAGCGAGGTAGCGGGGGGGCGGCAGATACGCAGTATTTT. The encoded protein is CASTQRGSGGAADTQYF.

The chain has TRBV18 and TRBJ2-1; 8 positions match TRBD2. Trimming cost V 6 bases and J 2 bases; bases outside gene matches: 6. Per the germline V gene, CDR1 is KGHSH and CDR2 is LQKENI. The CDR3 is 15 amino acids. CDR3 nucleotides: TGTGCCAGCTCTAAGGGCGGGGGGACCTACAATGAGCAGTTCTTC. Its protein is CASSKGGGTYNEQFF.